One T cell receptor beta chain is described in this entry. Its target is not known. Looked up from germline, CDR1 is GTSNPN and CDR2 is SVGIG (reference sequence). The CDR3 loop spans 13 amino acids. V dropped 3 bases and J dropped 0 bases, with 8 bases sitting between them. The data derive from a study of vaccination effects on CD4 cells after COVID-19. Libraries were prepared by immunoSEQ multiplex PCR; TCRdb keeps only in-frame clonotypes and omits some of them. The table shows under 50,000 clones, with roughly four fifths occurring only once. CD4+ T cell isolation took place after 10 days of culture.

The sample in question was CD4+ T cells from PBMCs cultured without peptide, obtained before COVID-19 vaccination. The sequence derives from a human donor who had a prior SARS-CoV-2 infection. The gene calls are TRBV30 and TRBJ1-1; the D is unclear. DNA of the CDR3: TGTGCCTGGAGAAGGACGGTGAACACTGAAGCTTTCTTT. Its protein product is CAWRRTVNTEAFF.